Each of the 27 T cell receptor beta chains below was sequenced from the same sample in a study of cytotoxic CD8 clonotypes in ibrutinib-treated CLL. Using immunoSEQ multiplex PCR, the repertoire was profiled, and TCRdb retains in-frame clones only, with some absent. The sample yields fewer than 200,000 clones, less than 85% seen once. The sequencing used PBMCs, collected after 24 months of ibrutinib treatment. The receptors stem from a human donor with chronic lymphocytic leukemia.

In nucleotides, the CDR3 is TGTGCCAGCAGCCTCAGTAACTATGGCTACACCTTC. It is translated as CASSLSNYGYTF. This chain uses TRBV13 with TRBJ1-2; D unclear. Per the germline V gene, CDR1 is PRHDT and CDR2 is FYEKMQ (reference sequence). The CDR3 loop spans 12 amino acids. Trimming shortened V by 5 bases and J by 1 base, and 5 bases separated the two germline ends. Variable domain in full (rest from reference TRBV13 and TRBJ1-2): AAGVIQSPRHLIKEKRETATLKCYPIPRHDTVYWYQQGPGQDPQFLISFYEKMQSDKGSIPDRFSAQQFSDYHSELNMSSLELGDSALYFCASSLSNYGYTFGSGTRLTVV.

The chain is built from TRBV14 and TRBJ1-2; D ambiguous. Between the trimmed V and J ends, which lost 1 base and 0 bases, there was a span of 15 bases. This CDR3 comprises 17 residues. Germline CDR1 and CDR2: SGHDN and FVKESK. CDR3 residues: CASSQGARTVTNYGYTF. CDR3 in DNA: TGTGCCAGCAGCCAAGGGGCCAGGACGGTAACTAACTATGGCTACACCTTC.

The rearrangement links TRBV5-1 to TRBJ2-5; D gene unclear. The CDR3 is 14 residues long. Germline V gene sequence: CDR1 SGHRS, CDR2 YFSETQ. V shed 0 bases and J shed 2 bases, with 8 bases lying between them. Here the CDR3 DNA reads TGCGCCAGCAGCTTGGAGCCCTCTCAAGAGACCCAGTACTTC. Translated, it gives CASSLEPSQETQYF. The whole variable domain, filled in from reference TRBV5-1 and TRBJ2-5, reads KAGVTQTPRYLIKTRGQQVTLSCSPISGHRSVSWYQQTPGQGLQFLFEYFSETQRNKGNFPGRFSGRQFSNSRSEMNVSTLELGDSALYLCASSLEPSQETQYFGPGTRLLVL.

CDR3 in amino acids: CASSVGSPAGEAFF. The CDR3 DNA is TGTGCCAGCAGCGTCGGGTCCCCGGCGGGTGAAGCTTTCTTT. The gene calls are TRBV6-1 and TRBJ1-1; D is undetermined. CDR1 is MNHNS and CDR2 is SASEGT in the germline V gene. Trimming took 6 bases from V and 7 from J, leaving 18 bases between them. CDR3 length: 14 residues.

This sequence joins TRBV7-3 and TRBJ2-5; the D gene is possibly TRBD1 (7 bases). This CDR3 has 16 residues. Germline V gene lookup returns CDR1 SGHTA and CDR2 FQGTGA. Trimming pared 4 bases from V and 2 bases from J, leaving 17 bases between. CDR3: CASSSEQGRFQETQYF. The DNA for the CDR3 is TGTGCCAGCAGCTCCGAACAGGGGAGGTTTCAAGAGACCCAGTACTTC.

This clone has a single count. The chain employs TRBV11-2 and TRBJ2-1, with no clear D. V dropped 7 bases and J dropped 2 bases, with 12 bases sitting between them. Germline V gene sequence: CDR1 SGHAT, CDR2 FQNNGV. The CDR3 has 14 amino acids. CDR3 region: CASMGLDTYNEQFF. The CDR3 DNA sequence: TGTGCCAGCATGGGGTTAGACACCTACAATGAGCAGTTCTTC.

The genes are TRBV28 and TRBJ2-1; D is unclear. This CDR3 region has 12 residues. Between the trimmed V and J ends, which lost 3 bases and 1 base, there was a span of 1 base. The germline V gene encodes CDR1 MDHEN and CDR2 SYDVKM. CDR3 bases: TGTGCCAGCAGTTTTTCCTACAATGAGCAGTTCTTC. Residues: CASSFSYNEQFF.

This chain uses TRBV11-2 with TRBJ2-7; the match to TRBD1 covers 9 bases. With V trimmed by 1 base and J by 2 bases, 3 bases remained unmatched. Germline lookup yields CDR1 SGHAT and CDR2 FQNNGV. The length of the CDR3 is 15 residues. The CDR3 DNA follows: TGTGCCAGCAGCTTAGGGACAGGGGTCCCCTACGAGCAGTACTTC. Its protein product is CASSLGTGVPYEQYF.

V is TRBV6-5 and J is TRBJ1-5; weak D call: TRBD1 (6 bases). The V end lost 7 bases, the J end lost 2 bases, and 15 bases lay between the germline ends. This CDR3 is 15 amino acids long. The germline V gene encodes CDR1 MNHEY and CDR2 SVGAGI. Here the CDR3 DNA reads TGTGCCAGCAACACACAACAGGGCGGCAATCAGCCCCAGCATTTT. Translated, it gives CASNTQQGGNQPQHF.

About this clone itself: A junction end diverges from the germline sequence, so it may reflect a read error. The chain joins TRBV2 to TRBJ1-1; D gene unclear. The CDR3 extends over 13 amino acids. Germline CDR1 is SNHLY and CDR2 is FYNNEI. Written as DNA, the CDR3 is TGTGCCAGCAGGGAAGCCATGAACACTGAAGCTTTCTTT. It specifies CASREAMNTEAFF.

The V gene is TRBV28, the J gene TRBJ2-3, with 8 bases lining up with TRBD2. This CDR3 contains 14 residues. Germline CDR1 reads MDHEN; CDR2 reads SYDVKM. With V trimmed by 7 bases and J by 2 bases, 5 bases remained unmatched. CDR3 in amino acids: CASTQAGDTDTQYF. The CDR3 DNA reads TGTGCCAGCACCCAAGCGGGGGACACAGATACGCAGTATTTT. The full variable domain, in which reference TRBV28 and TRBJ2-3 provide the parts outside the CDR3, is DVKVTQSSRYLVKRTGEKVFLECVQDMDHENMFWYRQDPGLGLRLIYFSYDVKMKEKGDIPEGYSVSREKKERFSLILESASTNQTSMYLCASTQAGDTDTQYFGPGTRLTVL.

The V gene is TRBV5-8, the J gene TRBJ1-1; possibly TRBD1 for D (5 bases). The V gene lost 0 bases and the J gene lost 6 bases, with 12 bases spanning the gap. Germline-derived CDR1 and CDR2 are SGHTS and YDEGEE. This CDR3 comprises 14 residues. CDR3 DNA sequence: TGTGCCAGCAGCTTGGTACAGGAGTTGGCTGAAGCTTTCTTT. It encodes CASSLVQELAEAFF.

This clone has just a few counts. This chain's CDR3 is CASIMNTEAFF. CDR3 DNA: TGCGCCAGCATCATGAACACTGAAGCTTTCTTT. The chain carries TRBV5-1 and TRBJ1-1; D is uncertain. The V gene lost 6 bases and the J gene lost 0 bases, with 3 bases spanning the gap. This CDR3 is built from 11 residues. Germline V CDR1 and CDR2: SGHRS, YFSETQ.

The sample holds one count of this clone. The V call is TRBV7-3, the J call TRBJ2-5; 13 bases are a match to TRBD2. Germline V gene lookup returns CDR1 SGHTA and CDR2 FQGTGA. Trimming took 2 bases from V and 4 from J; bases not matched to a gene: 4. The CDR3 sequence is 16 residues long. CDR3 DNA: TGTGCCAGCAGCTTAGGTGGACTAGCGGGAGTAGAGACCCAGTACTTC. Its translation is CASSLGGLAGVETQYF.

This clone has just one count. The rearrangement uses TRBV9 and TRBJ2-7; 12 bases are a match to TRBD2. V lost 0 bases to trimming and J lost 0 bases; unmatched junction nucleotides: 13. The CDR3 loop spans 20 amino acids. In germline, CDR1 is SGDLS, CDR2 YYNGEE. CDR3 residues: CASSVAPRGTSGFSSYEQYF. DNA of the CDR3: TGTGCCAGCAGCGTAGCCCCCAGGGGGACTAGCGGGTTCAGCTCCTACGAGCAGTACTTC.

The genes are TRBV28 and TRBJ2-5; D is unclear. The V end lost 6 bases, the J end lost 5 bases, and 10 bases lay between the germline ends. CDR1 and CDR2 (germline): MDHEN, SYDVKM. The CDR3 covers 12 residues. The CDR3 reads CASSGVGETQYF. Written as DNA, the CDR3 is TGTGCCAGCAGCGGAGTCGGGGAGACCCAGTACTTC. The full variable domain, in which reference TRBV28 and TRBJ2-5 provide the parts outside the CDR3, is DVKVTQSSRYLVKRTGEKVFLECVQDMDHENMFWYRQDPGLGLRLIYFSYDVKMKEKGDIPEGYSVSREKKERFSLILESASTNQTSMYLCASSGVGETQYFGPGTRLLVL.

The CDR3 bases are TGTGCCAGCTCACATTTGTCGTCCTTCGGGATCAAGGAAAAACTGTTTTTT. This codes for CASSHLSSFGIKEKLFF. This sequence joins TRBV18 and TRBJ1-4; D not resolved. CDR1 and CDR2 (germline): KGHSH, LQKENI. V shed 4 bases and J shed 8 bases, with 23 bases lying between them. The CDR3 covers 17 residues.

The chain is built from TRBV7-9 and TRBJ2-3, with TRBD1 matching over 8 bases. The CDR3 totals 16 residues. Losses at the gene ends were 5 bases for V and 3 bases for J; bases not matched to a gene: 10. CDR1 and CDR2 (germline): SEHNR, FQNEAQ (reference sequence). The CDR3 spells CASSQEDRVSTDTQYF. DNA of the CDR3: TGTGCCAGCAGCCAAGAGGACAGGGTCTCTACAGATACGCAGTATTTT.

The chain joins TRBV2 to TRBJ2-7; D possibly corresponds to TRBD2 (6 bases). With 6 bases removed from V and 4 bases from J, the gap between germline ends came to 16 bases. Germline CDR1 is SNHLY and CDR2 is FYNNEI. This CDR3 has 14 amino acids. The CDR3 loop is CASRDPRDSYEQYF. In DNA form, the CDR3 reads TGTGCCAGCAGGGATCCCCGGGACTCTTACGAGCAGTACTTC.

The chain is built from TRBV15 and TRBJ2-7; maybe TRBD2 (6 bases). The V gene lost 3 bases and the J gene lost 3 bases, with 27 bases spanning the gap. Per germline, CDR1 LNHNV and CDR2 YYDKDF (reference sequence). This CDR3 comprises 19 residues. The CDR3 loop is CATSSTGTQLSSGLYEQYF. The CDR3 nucleotides read TGTGCCACCAGCAGTACCGGGACTCAACTGAGTAGCGGTCTCTACGAGCAGTACTTC.

V is TRBV19 and J is TRBJ2-1, with 10 bases lining up with TRBD2. V dropped 6 bases and J dropped 2; count of bases not matched to a gene: 10. CDR3 size: 17 residues. Germline V gene lookup returns CDR1 LNHDA and CDR2 SQIVND (reference sequence). DNA for the CDR3: TGTGCCAGTAGAACAAAAGCGGGAGGGCTAACCTACAATGAGCAGTTCTTC. Translated: CASRTKAGGLTYNEQFF.

The rearrangement links TRBV25-1 to TRBJ2-7; TRBD2 is a possible D gene (7 bases). This CDR3 region has 16 residues. V was pared by 8 bases and J by 1 base, with 21 bases between. Germline assignment: CDR1 MGHDK and CDR2 SYGVNS. CDR3 in amino acids: CASPEGGRRLSYEQYF. In DNA, the CDR3 is TGTGCCAGCCCCGAGGGGGGGAGGCGGCTGTCCTACGAGCAGTACTTC.

The chain carries TRBV19 and TRBJ2-7; possible D gene TRBD1, 5 bases. This CDR3 has 12 amino acids. Germline V gives CDR1 LNHDA, CDR2 SQIVND (reference sequence). V shed 2 bases and J shed 3 bases, with 5 bases lying between them. The CDR3 sequence: CASSIRGYEQYF. In nucleotides, the CDR3 is TGTGCCAGTAGTATAAGGGGCTACGAGCAGTACTTC.

V is TRBV5-1 and J is TRBJ2-3; D possibly corresponds to TRBD1 (6 bases). Germline V lookup: CDR1 SGHRS, CDR2 YFSETQ. CDR3 length: 14 residues. Trimming pared 0 bases from V and 7 bases from J, leaving 12 bases between. The CDR3 sequence: CASSLEDSAYTQYF. CDR3 DNA: TGCGCCAGCAGCTTGGAGGACAGTGCCTATACGCAGTATTTT.

The chain links TRBV6-1 to TRBJ1-1; D is unresolved. V gave up 3 bases and J gave up 7 bases, with 15 bases separating them. The CDR3 sequence is 14 residues long. CDR1 and CDR2 from the germline V gene are MNHNS and SASEGT. Here the CDR3 DNA reads TGTGCCAGCAGTGACTATACCGTGAGACTTGAAGCTTTCTTT. Protein product: CASSDYTVRLEAFF.

V gene TRBV5-1 combines with J gene TRBJ2-4; D gene uncertain. Germline V CDR1 and CDR2: SGHRS, YFSETQ. The V and J ends lost 4 bases and 3 bases respectively, with 8 bases between them. The CDR3 extends over 13 amino acids. CDR3 nucleotides: TGCGCCAGCAGCACGGACGTCAAAAACATTCAGTACTTC. The encoded protein is CASSTDVKNIQYF.

The chain combines TRBV5-1 with TRBJ2-7, with D hard to call. The germline V gene has CDR1 SGHRS and CDR2 YFSETQ. The germline V and J ends were trimmed by 2 bases and 0 bases, with 9 bases remaining between them. The CDR3 loop spans 14 amino acids. CDR3 DNA sequence: TGCGCCAGCAGCTTATCCGTGAGCTCCTACGAGCAGTACTTC. It encodes CASSLSVSSYEQYF. Based on the CDR3 plus reference TRBV5-1 and TRBJ2-7, the full variable domain is KAGVTQTPRYLIKTRGQQVTLSCSPISGHRSVSWYQQTPGQGLQFLFEYFSETQRNKGNFPGRFSGRQFSNSRSEMNVSTLELGDSALYLCASSLSVSSYEQYFGPGTRLTVT.